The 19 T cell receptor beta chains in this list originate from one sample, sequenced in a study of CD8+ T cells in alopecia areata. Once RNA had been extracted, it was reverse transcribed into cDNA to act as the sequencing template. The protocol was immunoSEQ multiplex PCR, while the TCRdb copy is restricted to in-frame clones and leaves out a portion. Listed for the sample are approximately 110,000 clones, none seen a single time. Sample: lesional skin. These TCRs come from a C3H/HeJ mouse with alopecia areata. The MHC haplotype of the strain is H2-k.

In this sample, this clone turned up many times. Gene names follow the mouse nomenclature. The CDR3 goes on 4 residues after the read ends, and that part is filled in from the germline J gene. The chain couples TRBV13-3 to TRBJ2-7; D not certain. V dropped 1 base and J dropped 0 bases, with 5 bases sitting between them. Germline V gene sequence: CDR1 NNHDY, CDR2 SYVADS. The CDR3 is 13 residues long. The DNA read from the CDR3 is TGTGCCAGCAGTGATTCACTCTCCTAT. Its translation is CASSDSLSY. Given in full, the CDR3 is CASSDSLSYEQYF.

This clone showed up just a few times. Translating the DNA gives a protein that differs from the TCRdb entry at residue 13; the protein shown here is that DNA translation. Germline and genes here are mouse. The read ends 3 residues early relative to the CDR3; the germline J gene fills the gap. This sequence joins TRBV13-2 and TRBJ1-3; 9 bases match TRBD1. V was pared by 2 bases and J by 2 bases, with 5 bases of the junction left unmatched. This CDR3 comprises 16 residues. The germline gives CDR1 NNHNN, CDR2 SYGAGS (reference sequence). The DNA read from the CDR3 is TGTGCCAGCGGTGACGTCCGGGACAGGGCTGGAAATACG. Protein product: CASGDVRDRAGNT. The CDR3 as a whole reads CASGDVRDRAGNTLYF.

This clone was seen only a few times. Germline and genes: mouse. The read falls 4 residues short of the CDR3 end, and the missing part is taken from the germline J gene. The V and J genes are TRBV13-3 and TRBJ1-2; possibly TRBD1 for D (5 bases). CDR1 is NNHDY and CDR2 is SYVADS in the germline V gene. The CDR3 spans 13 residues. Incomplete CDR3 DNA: TGTGCCAGCAGTGATATGGGGGTTTCC. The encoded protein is CASSDMGVS. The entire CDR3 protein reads CASSDMGVSDYTF.

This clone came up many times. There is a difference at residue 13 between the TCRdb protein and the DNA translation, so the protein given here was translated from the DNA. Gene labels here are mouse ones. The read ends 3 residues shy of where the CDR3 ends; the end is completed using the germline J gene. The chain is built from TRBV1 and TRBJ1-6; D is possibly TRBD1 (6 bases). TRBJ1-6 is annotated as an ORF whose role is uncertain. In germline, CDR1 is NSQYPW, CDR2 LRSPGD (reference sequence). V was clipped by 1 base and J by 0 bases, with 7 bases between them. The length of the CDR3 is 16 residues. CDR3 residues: CTCSAVRGSYNSPLYF. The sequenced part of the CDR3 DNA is TGCACCTGCAGTGCAGTCAGGGGTTCCTATAATTCGCCC.

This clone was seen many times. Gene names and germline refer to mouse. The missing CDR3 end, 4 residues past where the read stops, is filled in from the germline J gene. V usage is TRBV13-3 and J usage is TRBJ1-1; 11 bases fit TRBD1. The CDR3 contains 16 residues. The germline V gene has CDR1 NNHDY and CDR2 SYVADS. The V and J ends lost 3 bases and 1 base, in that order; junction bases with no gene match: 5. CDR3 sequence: CASSAPGQGVNTEVFF. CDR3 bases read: TGTGCCAGCAGTGCCCCGGGACAGGGGGTGAACACA.

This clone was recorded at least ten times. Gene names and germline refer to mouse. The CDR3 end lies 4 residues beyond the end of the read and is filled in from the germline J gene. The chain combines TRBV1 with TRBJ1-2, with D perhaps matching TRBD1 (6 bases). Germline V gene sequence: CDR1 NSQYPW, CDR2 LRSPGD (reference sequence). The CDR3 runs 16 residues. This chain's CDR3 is CTCSALPTGGRSDYTF. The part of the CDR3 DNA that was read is TGCACCTGCAGTGCCCTCCCCACTGGGGGGCGGAGC.

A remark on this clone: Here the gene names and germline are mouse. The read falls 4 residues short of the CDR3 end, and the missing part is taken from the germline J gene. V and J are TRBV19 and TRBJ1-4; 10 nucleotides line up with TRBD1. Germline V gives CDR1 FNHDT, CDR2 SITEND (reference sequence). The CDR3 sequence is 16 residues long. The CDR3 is CASSSLGQGYVERLFF. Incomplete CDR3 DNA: TGTGCCAGCAGTTCCCTGGGACAGGGGTATGTCGAA.

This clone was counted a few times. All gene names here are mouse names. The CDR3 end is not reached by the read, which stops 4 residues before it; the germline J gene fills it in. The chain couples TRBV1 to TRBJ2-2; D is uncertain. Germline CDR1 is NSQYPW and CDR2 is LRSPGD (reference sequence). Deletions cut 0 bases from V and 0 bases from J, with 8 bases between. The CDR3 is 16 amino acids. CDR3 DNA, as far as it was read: TGCACCTGCAGTGCAGAGAACAGAGCAAACACCGGG. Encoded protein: CTCSAENRANTG. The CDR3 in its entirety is CTCSAENRANTGQLYF.

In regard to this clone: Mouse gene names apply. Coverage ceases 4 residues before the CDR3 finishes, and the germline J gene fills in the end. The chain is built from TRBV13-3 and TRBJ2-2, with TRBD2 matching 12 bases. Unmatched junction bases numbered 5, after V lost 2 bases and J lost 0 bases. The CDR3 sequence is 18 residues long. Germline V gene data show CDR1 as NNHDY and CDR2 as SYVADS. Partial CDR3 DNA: TGTGCCAGCAGTGAACCGGGACTGGGGGGTGCAAACACCGGG. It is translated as CASSEPGLGGANTG. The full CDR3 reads CASSEPGLGGANTGQLYF.

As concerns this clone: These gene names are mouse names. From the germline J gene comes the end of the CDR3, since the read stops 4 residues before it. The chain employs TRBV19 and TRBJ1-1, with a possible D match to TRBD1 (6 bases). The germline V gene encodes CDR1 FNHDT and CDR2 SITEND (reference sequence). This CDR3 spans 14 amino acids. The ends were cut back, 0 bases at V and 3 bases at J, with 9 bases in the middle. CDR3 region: CASSIDAGDTEVFF. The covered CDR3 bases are TGTGCCAGCAGTATAGATGCAGGGGACACA.

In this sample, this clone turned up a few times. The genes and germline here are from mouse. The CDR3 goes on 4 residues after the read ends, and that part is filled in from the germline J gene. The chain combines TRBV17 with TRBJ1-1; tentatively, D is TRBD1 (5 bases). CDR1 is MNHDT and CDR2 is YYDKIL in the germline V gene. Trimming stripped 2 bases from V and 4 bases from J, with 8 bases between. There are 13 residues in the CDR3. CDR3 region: CASSRPGFTEVFF. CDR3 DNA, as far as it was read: TGTGCTAGCAGTAGACCAGGGTTCACA.

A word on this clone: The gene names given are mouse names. CDR3 DNA (partial): TGTGCCAGCAGTGGGGACAGGGGAGGGAACTCC. Translating gives CASSGDRGGNS. The CDR3, in full, reads CASSGDRGGNSDYTF. The chain links TRBV13-3 to TRBJ1-2; 10 positions match TRBD1. From the germline J gene comes the end of the CDR3, since the read stops 4 residues before it. The CDR3 contains 15 residues. V shed 3 bases and J 2 bases; nucleotides not matched to a gene: 4. Germline values: CDR1 NNHDY, CDR2 SYVADS.

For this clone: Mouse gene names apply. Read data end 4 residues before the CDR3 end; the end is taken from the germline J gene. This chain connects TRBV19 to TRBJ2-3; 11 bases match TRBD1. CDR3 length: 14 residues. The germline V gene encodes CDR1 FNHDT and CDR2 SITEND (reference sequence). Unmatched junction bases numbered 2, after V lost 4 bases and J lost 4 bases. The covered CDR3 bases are TGTGCCAGCAGTGGACAGGGGGCGACAGAA. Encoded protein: CASSGQGATE. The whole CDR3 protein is CASSGQGATETLYF.

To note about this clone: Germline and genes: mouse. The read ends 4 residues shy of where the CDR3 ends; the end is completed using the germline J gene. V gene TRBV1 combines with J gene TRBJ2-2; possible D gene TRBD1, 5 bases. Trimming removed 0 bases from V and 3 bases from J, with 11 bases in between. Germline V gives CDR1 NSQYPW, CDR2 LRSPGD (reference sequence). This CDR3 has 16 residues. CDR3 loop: CTCSADSGRDTGQLYF. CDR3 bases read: TGCACCTGCAGTGCAGATTCAGGGAGGGACACCGGG.

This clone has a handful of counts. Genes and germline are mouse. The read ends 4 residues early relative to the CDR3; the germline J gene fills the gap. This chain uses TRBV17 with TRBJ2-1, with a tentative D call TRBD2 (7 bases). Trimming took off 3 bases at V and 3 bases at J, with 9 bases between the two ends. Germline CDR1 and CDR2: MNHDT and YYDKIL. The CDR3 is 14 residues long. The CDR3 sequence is CASSRGGFYAEQFF. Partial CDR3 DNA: TGTGCTAGCAGTAGGGGGGGCTTCTATGCT. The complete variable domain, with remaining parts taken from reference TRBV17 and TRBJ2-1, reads DTTVKQNPRYKLARVGKPVNLICSQTMNHDTMYWYQKKPNQAPKLLLFYYDKILNREADTFEKFQSSRPNNSFCSLYIGSAGLEYSAMYLCASSRGGFYAEQFFGPGTRLTVL.

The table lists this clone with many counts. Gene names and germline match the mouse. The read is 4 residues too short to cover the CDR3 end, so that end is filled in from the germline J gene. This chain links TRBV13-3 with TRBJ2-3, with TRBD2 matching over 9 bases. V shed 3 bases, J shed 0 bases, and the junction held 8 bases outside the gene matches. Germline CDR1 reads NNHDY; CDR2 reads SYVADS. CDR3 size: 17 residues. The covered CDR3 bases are TGTGCCAGCAGTGGGTCCCGGGACTGGGATAGTGCAGAA. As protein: CASSGSRDWDSAE. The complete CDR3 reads CASSGSRDWDSAETLYF.

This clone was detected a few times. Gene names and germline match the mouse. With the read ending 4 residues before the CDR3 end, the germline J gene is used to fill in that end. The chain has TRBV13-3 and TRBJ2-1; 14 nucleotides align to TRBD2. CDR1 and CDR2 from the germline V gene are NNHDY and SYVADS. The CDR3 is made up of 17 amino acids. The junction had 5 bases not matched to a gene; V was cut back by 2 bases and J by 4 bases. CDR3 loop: CASSDGTGGARYAEQFF. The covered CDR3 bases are TGTGCCAGCAGTGACGGGACTGGGGGGGCGAGGTATGCT.

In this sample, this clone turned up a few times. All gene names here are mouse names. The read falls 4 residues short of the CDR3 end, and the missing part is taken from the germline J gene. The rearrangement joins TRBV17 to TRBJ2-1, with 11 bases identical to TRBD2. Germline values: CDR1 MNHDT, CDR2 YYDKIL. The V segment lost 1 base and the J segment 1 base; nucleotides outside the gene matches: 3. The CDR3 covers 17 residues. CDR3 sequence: CASSRVTGGDNYAEQFF. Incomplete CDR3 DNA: TGTGCTAGCAGTAGAGTGACTGGGGGGGACAACTATGCT.

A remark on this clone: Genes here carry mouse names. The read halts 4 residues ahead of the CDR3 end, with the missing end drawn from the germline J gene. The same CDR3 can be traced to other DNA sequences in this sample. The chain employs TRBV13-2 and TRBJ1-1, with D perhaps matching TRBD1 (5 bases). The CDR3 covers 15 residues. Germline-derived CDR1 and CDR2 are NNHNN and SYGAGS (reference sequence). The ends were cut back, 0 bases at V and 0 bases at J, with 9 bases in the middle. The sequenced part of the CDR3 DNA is TGTGCCAGCGGTGATGCTCGGGGGGCAAACACA. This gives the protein CASGDARGANT. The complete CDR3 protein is CASGDARGANTEVFF.